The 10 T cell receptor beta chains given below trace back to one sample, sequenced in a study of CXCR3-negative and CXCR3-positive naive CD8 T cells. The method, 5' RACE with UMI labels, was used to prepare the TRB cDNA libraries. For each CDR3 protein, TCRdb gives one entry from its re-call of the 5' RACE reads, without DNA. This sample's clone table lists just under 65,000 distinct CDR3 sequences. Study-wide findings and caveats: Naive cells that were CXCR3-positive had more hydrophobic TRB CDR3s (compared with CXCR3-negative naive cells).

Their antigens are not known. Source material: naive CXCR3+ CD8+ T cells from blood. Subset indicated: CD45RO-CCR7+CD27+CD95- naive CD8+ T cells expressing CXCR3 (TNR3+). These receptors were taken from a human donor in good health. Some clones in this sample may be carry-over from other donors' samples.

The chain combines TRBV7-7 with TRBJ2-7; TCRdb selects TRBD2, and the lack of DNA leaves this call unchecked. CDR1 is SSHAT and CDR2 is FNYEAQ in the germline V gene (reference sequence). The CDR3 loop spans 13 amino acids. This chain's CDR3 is CASSEAGELEQYF.

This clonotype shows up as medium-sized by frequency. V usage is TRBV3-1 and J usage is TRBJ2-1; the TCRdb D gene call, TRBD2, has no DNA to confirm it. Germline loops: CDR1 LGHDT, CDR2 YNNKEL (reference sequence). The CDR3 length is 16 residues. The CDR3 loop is CASSQGTSGIVFEQFF.

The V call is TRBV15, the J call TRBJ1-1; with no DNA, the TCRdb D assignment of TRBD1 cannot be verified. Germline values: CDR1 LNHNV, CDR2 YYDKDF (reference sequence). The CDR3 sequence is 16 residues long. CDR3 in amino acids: CATSGFPTGAGTEAFF. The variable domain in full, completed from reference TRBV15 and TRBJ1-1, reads DAMVIQNPRYQVTQFGKPVTLSCSQTLNHNVMYWYQQKSSQAPKLLFHYYDKDFNNEADTPDNFQSRRPNTSFCFLDIRSPGLGDTAMYLCATSGFPTGAGTEAFFGQGTRLTVV.

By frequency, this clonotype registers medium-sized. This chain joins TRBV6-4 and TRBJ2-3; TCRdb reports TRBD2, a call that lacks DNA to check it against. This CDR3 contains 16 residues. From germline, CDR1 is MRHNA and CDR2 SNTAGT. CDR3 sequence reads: CASSDLAGGDTDTQYF.

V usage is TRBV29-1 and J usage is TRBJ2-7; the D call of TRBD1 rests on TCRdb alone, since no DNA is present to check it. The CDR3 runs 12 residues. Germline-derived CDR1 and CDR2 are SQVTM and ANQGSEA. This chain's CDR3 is CSVWGGQNEQYF.

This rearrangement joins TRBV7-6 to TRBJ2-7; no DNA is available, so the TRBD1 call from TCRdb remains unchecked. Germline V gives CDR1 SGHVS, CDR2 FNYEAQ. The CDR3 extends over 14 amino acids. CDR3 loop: CASSPGQGGYEQYF.

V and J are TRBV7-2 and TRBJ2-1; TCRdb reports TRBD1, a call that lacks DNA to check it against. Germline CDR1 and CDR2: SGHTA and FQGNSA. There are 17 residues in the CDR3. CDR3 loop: CASSPTLTGSLNNEQFF.

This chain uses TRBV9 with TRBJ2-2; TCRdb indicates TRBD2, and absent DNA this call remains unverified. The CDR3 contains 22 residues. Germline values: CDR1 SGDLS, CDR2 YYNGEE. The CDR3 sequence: CASSVKRSGLAGTGTLTGELFF.

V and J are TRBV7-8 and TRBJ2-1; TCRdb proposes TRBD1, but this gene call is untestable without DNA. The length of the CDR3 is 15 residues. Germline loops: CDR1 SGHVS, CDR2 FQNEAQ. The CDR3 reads CASRRGRSSYNEQFF.

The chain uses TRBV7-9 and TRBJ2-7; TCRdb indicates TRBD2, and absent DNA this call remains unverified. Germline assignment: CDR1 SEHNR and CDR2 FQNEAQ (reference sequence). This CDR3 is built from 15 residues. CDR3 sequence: CASSLVGLAGSEQYF.